This T cell receptor (beta chain) came from a study of T cell responses to AZD1222 COVID-19 vaccine (dated by TCRdb to the early 2020s). Describing the broader study: AZD1222 recipients given second doses at about 4 weeks or at about 12 weeks were pooled, since spike-specific TCR depth and breadth were not found to differ between the two schedules. TCR sequencing was performed for 230 to 250 trial participants, of whom some 200 were given two doses of AZD1222 and around 25 were given two doses of MenACWY control vaccine. Enrollment into the trials was organized by age into subgroups of 18-55, 56-69 and 70-plus years, and those subgroups contained approximately 150, 30 and 60 TCR-sequenced participants, respectively.

The CDR3 regions of human TCRbeta chains were analyzed by immunosequencing. From the authors' description of their analysis: TCRs in the repertoires were compared against a reference library of SARS-CoV-2-specific TCRs that had been generated with the MIRA antigen-specificity platform. Breadth was defined as the fraction of unique TCRs that were SARS-CoV-2-associated. Depth was defined as the fraction of total T cells that were SARS-CoV-2-associated. Using the MIRA data, each spike-specific TCR was assigned both to the spike region to which the TCR was reactive and to a CD4 or CD8 class. Log10-transformed breadth and depth values were compared by one-way ANOVA with Sidak's multiple comparisons tests. Imported from immuneACCESS, the table was reduced by TCRdb to in-frame sequences with V and J called. These copies leave out some clones; in studies compared against another copy, an unresolved V gene accounts for under half, and the cause of the remainder is not known. V and J calls and clone size follow that table, whereas D and trimming were derived from the DNA. Within this sample are 150,000 or so clones, with about 89% of them counted one time only. The top ten constitute approximately 3% of the sample.

Broad study findings and their caveats: In the small 56-69-year group, the increase in depth fell short of significance, most likely because of low power. Epitopes outside the regions mutated in the B.1.351 and B.1.1.7 variants were reportedly recognized by nearly half of the unique spike-specific TCRs. Conclusions about previously exposed vaccinees are limited because only five to seven AZD1222 recipients were SARS-CoV-2 seropositive at baseline. After two AZD1222 doses, spike-specific TCR breadth and depth were significantly higher than at day 0 and than in MenACWY recipients. Most participants were white British and females outnumbered males, and the authors suggested that clonal diversity may have been underestimated. The whole spike protein was spanned by vaccine-associated CD4 TCRs, and dominant responses were seen in regions 160-218 and 743-854. Because no day 14 peak-response samples were available, the repertoires could be characterized only after the peak T cell response.

From the cysteine up to the phenylalanine, the CDR3 has a length of 18 residues. The entry retains the CDR3 DNA only, 54 bases that are in frame from base 1. V is shortened by 0 bases, J by 8 bases, and the region joining them spans 25 bases. From a lookup of the germline V gene, CDR1 and CDR2 are MGHRA and YSYEKL. Interpreted using the paper, the time point label stands for: baseline before first vaccination. The vaccinee samples were drawn from two UK trials, COV001 and COV002, one of which was a single-blind randomized controlled phase 2/3 trial testing AZD1222 (ChAdOx1 nCoV-19) in healthy adults. Trial participant PBMC samples were collected at day 0 and day 28 after the second dose for TCRbeta chain sequencing. A remark on this clone: No cognate antigen has been identified for it. Base quality data are lacking; no much larger clone is found one base away.

This receptor was identified in an adult in good health. Here the chain combines TRBV4-1 and TRBJ1-2; the D gene is possibly TRBD1, with 5 bases matching. The specimen comprised peripheral blood, sampled on day 0 of AZD1222 vaccination. The CDR3 reads as follows: CASSQDPGQGRILKGYTF. The DNA sequence follows: TGCGCCAGCAGCCAAGATCCCGGCCAGGGTCGTATTCTCAAGGGCTACACCTTC.